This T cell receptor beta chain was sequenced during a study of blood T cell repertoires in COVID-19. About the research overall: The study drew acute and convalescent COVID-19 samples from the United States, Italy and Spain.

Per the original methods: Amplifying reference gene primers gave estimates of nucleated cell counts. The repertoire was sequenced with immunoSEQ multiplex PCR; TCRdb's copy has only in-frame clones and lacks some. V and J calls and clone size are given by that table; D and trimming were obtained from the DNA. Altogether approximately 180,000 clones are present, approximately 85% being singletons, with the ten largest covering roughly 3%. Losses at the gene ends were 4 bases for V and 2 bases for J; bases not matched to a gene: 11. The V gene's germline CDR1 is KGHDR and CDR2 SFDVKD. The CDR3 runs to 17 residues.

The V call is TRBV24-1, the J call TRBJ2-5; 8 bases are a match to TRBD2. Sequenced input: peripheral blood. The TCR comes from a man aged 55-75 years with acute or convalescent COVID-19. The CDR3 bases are TGTGCCACCAGTGACGTACCACATAGCGGGATACAAGAGACCCAGTACTTC. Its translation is CATSDVPHSGIQETQYF.